The 21 T cell receptor beta chains below all came from one sample that was sequenced in a study of blood T cells in healthy people across ages. Combining a sample-barcoded 5' primer with a J-beta primer mix, a second PCR ran for roughly 7 to 12 cycles. Via MiXCR, TCRdb re-called the 5' RACE reads, giving one row per CDR3 protein. The data contain 710,000 or so distinct CDR3 sequences, about 30% of them singletons. Sequenced: blood. The origin of the receptors is a woman of 80 years or more in good health.

This clonotype was recorded at least ten times. This sequence joins TRBV20-1 and TRBJ2-1; tentative D call: TRBD2 (6 bases). This CDR3 has 13 residues. V shed 7 bases and J shed 7 bases, with 17 bases lying between them. The germline V gene has CDR1 DFQATT and CDR2 SNEGSKA (reference sequence). The CDR3 bases are TGCAGTGGTACTGGCGGGGTGAGGAATGAGCAGTTCTTC. Translating gives CSGTGGVRNEQFF.

This chain links TRBV4-3 with TRBJ2-1, with D possibly being TRBD2 (5 bases). This CDR3 spans 15 amino acids. Trimming cost V 2 bases and J 4 bases, with 12 bases left between them. Germline loops: CDR1 LGHNA, CDR2 YSLEER. The CDR3 loop reads CASSQLATSYNEQFF. The CDR3 nucleotides are TGCGCCAGCAGCCAACTAGCCACCTCGTACAATGAGCAGTTCTTC.

This clonotype has at least ten counts. The chain uses TRBV29-1 and TRBJ2-1, with no clear D. V was cut by 7 bases and J by 5 bases, with 15 bases left in between. The CDR3 totals 13 residues. Germline lookup yields CDR1 SQVTM and CDR2 ANQGSEA. In nucleotides, the CDR3 is TGCAGCGGATCAAGGGATGTGAACAATGAGCAGTTCTTC. It is translated as CSGSRDVNNEQFF.

About this clonotype: Since no conserved phenylalanine or tryptophan closes the CDR3, a read error is the likely cause. No DNA is shown, since the ends of the CDR3 on it are uncertain; the CDR3 is the one TCRdb lists. The chain employs TRBV12-3 or TRBV12-4 and TRBJ2-2; the D call in the table, TRBD1, was not verified against the DNA. The CDR3 length equals 14 residues, ends included. The CDR3 is CASLPGGRTGEEFS.

Ten or more counts support this clonotype. The chain carries TRBV5-1 and TRBJ2-3; TRBD2 agrees at 9 bases. Germline V gives CDR1 SGHRS, CDR2 YFSETQ. The V gene end was trimmed by 3 bases and the J gene end by 0 bases; junction bases not matched to a gene: 8. This CDR3 comprises 17 residues. CDR3 bases: TGCGCCAGCAGCTGGGGGTTGACTAGCGGAAGCACAGATACGCAGTATTTT. Protein sequence: CASSWGLTSGSTDTQYF.

The table lists this clonotype with many counts. This chain links TRBV7-2 with TRBJ1-6, with a possible D match to TRBD1 (6 bases). The V gene lost 5 bases and the J gene lost 6 bases, with 14 bases spanning the gap. The germline V gene has CDR1 SGHTA and CDR2 FQGNSA. The CDR3 is 15 residues long. The CDR3 protein is CASSRGQSLNSPLHF. The CDR3 coding sequence is TGTGCCAGCAGCAGAGGACAGTCGCTTAATTCACCCCTCCACTTT.

In the case of this clonotype: This may stem from a read error, because a much larger clone lies one nucleotide away. The V call is TRBV29-1, the J call TRBJ1-2; possible D gene TRBD1, 6 bases. V lost 1 base, J lost 8 bases, and 23 bases lay in between. Germline V gives CDR1 SQVTM, CDR2 ANQGSEA. The CDR3 covers 16 residues. The CDR3 reads CSVEVPTHRGARGYTF. Here the CDR3 DNA reads TGCAGCGTTGAAGTCCCGACCCATCGGGGGGCGCGGGGCTACACCTTC.

This clonotype was observed a few times. This could be a read error, since a much larger clone is one nucleotide away. The chain couples TRBV24-1 to TRBJ2-7, with TRBD1 matching over 8 bases. Per germline, CDR1 KGHDR and CDR2 SFDVKD. With 4 bases clipped from V and 7 bases from J, the junction kept 11 bases outside the gene matches. This CDR3 has 15 residues. CDR3 sequence reads: CATSDPGQVVNEQYF. The CDR3 DNA sequence: TGTGCCACCAGTGACCCGGGACAGGTCGTCAATGAGCAGTACTTC.

The chain has TRBV29-1 and TRBJ2-5; D is uncertain. The CDR3 covers 12 residues. Looked up from germline, CDR1 is SQVTM and CDR2 is ANQGSEA. V lost 1 base, J lost 3 bases, and 6 bases lay in between. CDR3 sequence: CSVEGQEETQYF. DNA of the CDR3: TGCAGCGTTGAAGGGCAGGAAGAGACCCAGTACTTC.

CDR3 sequence: CASSWGQGRNQPQHF. CDR3 DNA sequence: TGCGCCAGCAGCTGGGGACAGGGGCGCAATCAGCCCCAGCATTTT. This sequence joins TRBV5-1 and TRBJ1-5; 10 bases are a match to TRBD1. This CDR3 has 15 amino acids. The germline V gene has CDR1 SGHRS and CDR2 YFSETQ. V lost 3 bases and J lost 2; bases outside the gene matches: 2.

At least ten counts were recorded for this clonotype. V gene TRBV20-1 combines with J gene TRBJ2-7, with 11 positions matching TRBD2. Germline V lookup: CDR1 DFQATT, CDR2 SNEGSKA (reference sequence). The V gene end was trimmed by 6 bases and the J gene end by 2 bases; junction bases not matched to a gene: 3. The CDR3 is 13 residues long. The CDR3 reads CSAQLAGAYEQYF. The CDR3 nucleotides read TGCAGTGCCCAACTAGCGGGGGCCTACGAGCAGTACTTC.

This clonotype was counted ten times or more. This chain connects TRBV12-3 or TRBV12-4 to TRBJ1-6, with D possibly being TRBD1 (6 bases). CDR3 length: 13 amino acids. V was pared by 10 bases and J by 10 bases, with 17 bases between. Here the CDR3 reads CATQGQGRSPLHF. The DNA for the CDR3 is TGTGCCACCCAGGGGCAGGGCAGGTCACCCCTCCACTTT.

The gene calls are TRBV20-1 and TRBJ2-7; 15 bases are shared with TRBD2. The trim removed 1 base at V and 6 bases at J, leaving 10 bases unmatched. Germline V gene data show CDR1 as DFQATT and CDR2 as SNEGSKA (reference sequence). CDR3 length: 17 amino acids. CDR3 DNA: TGCAGTGCTAGAGCTCCGGGGACTAGCGGGAGGCTACGCGAGCAGTACTTC. The encoded protein is CSARAPGTSGRLREQYF.

This clonotype was seen ten or more times. The chain carries TRBV4-2 and TRBJ2-1; 9 bases line up with TRBD2. This CDR3 is 14 amino acids long. Per the germline V gene, CDR1 is LGHNA and CDR2 is YNFKEQ. V lost 4 bases, J lost 3 bases, and 1 base stayed unmatched. CDR3 coding DNA: TGTGCCAGCAGCCGACTAGCGGACTACAATGAGCAGTTCTTC. Translated, it gives CASSRLADYNEQFF.

This clonotype was seen a few times. A much larger clone sits a single nucleotide away, making a read error possible. The chain is built from TRBV5-1 and TRBJ2-1; 7 bases align to TRBD1. Germline-derived CDR1 and CDR2 are SGHRS and YFSETQ. The CDR3 contains 16 residues. CDR3: CAGSAGPGQRGNEQFF. CDR3 bases: TGCGCCGGCAGCGCCGGTCCGGGACAGAGGGGCAATGAGCAGTTCTTC.

The table lists this clonotype with many counts. The chain recombines TRBV6-2 or TRBV6-3 with TRBJ2-3; D remains ambiguous. V gave up 0 bases and J gave up 1 base, with 8 bases separating them. Germline assignment: CDR1 MNHEY and CDR2 SVGEGT. CDR3 length: 15 amino acids. The CDR3 DNA follows: TGTGCCAGCAGTTACTCAAGCAGACGCACAGATACGCAGTATTTT. This gives the protein CASSYSSRRTDTQYF.

As to this clonotype: Being one base from a much bigger clone, this may be a read error. The chain links TRBV20-1 to TRBJ2-5; 8 nucleotides match TRBD2. The J call may not be correct, given that the DNA end is closer to TRBJ2-1. The CDR3 has 15 amino acids. The germline CDR1 and CDR2 sequences are DFQATT and SNEGSKA (reference sequence). CDR3 region: CSARHSGAVGETQFF. The DNA of the CDR3 is TGCAGTGCTAGGCATAGCGGGGCGGTGGGAGAGACCCAGTTCTTC.

This clonotype showed up many times. This rearrangement joins TRBV7-2 to TRBJ1-1; TRBD1 matches 9 bases. The V gene's germline CDR1 is SGHTA and CDR2 FQGNSA. The CDR3 sequence is 15 residues long. V lost 6 bases and J lost 0; bases outside the gene matches: 5. Here the CDR3 DNA reads TGTGCCAGCAGTTGGACAGGGGCGGTGAACACTGAAGCTTTCTTT. Translation gives CASSWTGAVNTEAFF.

The V and J genes are TRBV30 and TRBJ1-1; D not resolved. The length of the CDR3 is 13 residues. V was pared by 2 bases and J by 6 bases, with 13 bases between. The germline V gene encodes CDR1 GTSNPN and CDR2 SVGIG (reference sequence). CDR3 residues: CAWSTLLRAEAFF. The CDR3 nucleotides read TGTGCCTGGAGTACCCTCTTGAGAGCTGAAGCTTTCTTT.

The gene calls are TRBV6-1 and TRBJ1-4; no firm D call. Germline-derived CDR1 and CDR2 are MNHNS and SASEGT. V dropped 8 bases and J dropped 5 bases, with 9 bases sitting between them. This CDR3 is 12 amino acids long. The CDR3 DNA sequence: TGTGCCAGCTGGACTCTCAATGAAAAACTGTTTTTT. It specifies CASWTLNEKLFF.

This chain links TRBV3-1 with TRBJ1-4; the D gene is possibly TRBD1 (6 bases). Germline V gene sequence: CDR1 LGHDT, CDR2 YNNKEL (reference sequence). V lost 1 base, J lost 5 bases, and 11 bases lay in between. The CDR3 consists of 15 residues. CDR3: CASSQVTGWNEKLFF. The CDR3 DNA reads as TGTGCCAGCAGCCAAGTAACAGGGTGGAATGAAAAACTGTTTTTT.